These 24 T cell receptor beta chains were all obtained from the same sample, sequenced in a study of shared clonotypes between healthy human individuals. Using immunoSEQ multiplex PCR, the repertoire was profiled, and TCRdb retains in-frame clones only, with some absent. Of 400,000 to 500,000 clones detected, 76% appear once; the ten largest clones hold 10% to 15%. Material for sequencing was PBMCs. The receptors were sampled from a woman in her forties in good health. Some clones in this sample may be carry-over from other donors' samples.

The chain is built from TRBV7-2 and TRBJ1-2, with D tentatively TRBD1 (5 bases). Germline assignment: CDR1 SGHTA and CDR2 FQGNSA. V lost 5 bases to trimming and J lost 4 bases, with 17 bases between them. The CDR3 covers 15 residues. CDR3 residues: CASSVTGAWGYGYTF. The CDR3 nucleotides read TGTGCCAGCAGCGTTACCGGGGCTTGGGGCTATGGCTACACCTTC.

In the case of this clone: The sample contains more than one DNA sequence encoding this CDR3. This chain links TRBV4-1 with TRBJ2-1; 13 bases line up with TRBD2. Trimming took 3 bases from V and 7 from J; bases not matched to a gene: 3. Germline V CDR1 and CDR2: MGHRA, YSYEKL. The CDR3 covers 15 residues. The CDR3 reads CASSQGLAGRNEQFF. The CDR3 DNA reads as TGCGCCAGCAGCCAGGGACTAGCGGGACGAAATGAGCAGTTCTTC.

The rearrangement uses TRBV6-1 and TRBJ2-7; 8 nucleotides align to TRBD2. The CDR3 has 15 amino acids. Germline V gene lookup returns CDR1 MNHNS and CDR2 SASEGT. The J segment lost 2 bases and the V segment lost 4 bases, leaving 7 bases of the junction unmatched. CDR3 DNA sequence: TGTGCCAGCAGTGGGATAAGCGGGAGCCCCTACGAGCAGTACTTC. Amino acids: CASSGISGSPYEQYF.

In its sample, this clone was seen once. The rearrangement joins TRBV9 to TRBJ2-7; the D is unclear. This CDR3 contains 13 residues. V gave up 3 bases and J gave up 5 bases, with 12 bases separating them. Germline assignment: CDR1 SGDLS and CDR2 YYNGEE. In DNA, the CDR3 is TGTGCCAGCAGCGCAAACCTTAGGGACGAGCAGTACTTC. Protein sequence: CASSANLRDEQYF.

The chain has TRBV28 and TRBJ2-7, with 7 bases that match TRBD2. Germline V lookup: CDR1 MDHEN, CDR2 SYDVKM. The ends lost 6 bases at V and 3 bases at J; junction bases unmatched: 17. The CDR3 loop spans 17 amino acids. The CDR3 is CASSQPGRGLADYEQYF. The CDR3, as DNA: TGTGCCAGCAGCCAACCTGGACGGGGCCTAGCGGACTACGAGCAGTACTTC.

The chain links TRBV19 to TRBJ2-5; TRBD2 aligns across 9 bases. This CDR3 region has 16 residues. CDR1 and CDR2 (germline): LNHDA, SQIVND (reference sequence). The V and J ends lost 3 bases and 4 bases, in that order; junction bases with no gene match: 9. The CDR3 sequence: CASSIARLAGTETQYF. CDR3 DNA sequence: TGTGCCAGTAGTATTGCTCGTCTAGCGGGAACAGAGACCCAGTACTTC.

The rearrangement links TRBV28 to TRBJ2-1; 8 nucleotides align to TRBD1. Germline V gives CDR1 MDHEN, CDR2 SYDVKM. Trimming at V came to 6 bases and at J to 3 bases, leaving 7 bases not matched to a gene. This CDR3 has 15 residues. The DNA of the CDR3 is TGTGCCAGCAGGCCCGGGACAGGAGTCTACAATGAGCAGTTCTTC. Its protein is CASRPGTGVYNEQFF.

The CDR3 nucleotides read TGTGCCAGCAGCCGAGGGCGCCAAACTCCCGAGCAGTACTTC. This encodes CASSRGRQTPEQYF. The V and J genes are TRBV7-2 and TRBJ2-7, with a tentative D call TRBD2 (5 bases). The CDR3 covers 14 residues. Between the trimmed V and J ends, which lost 5 bases and 6 bases, there was a span of 17 bases. The V gene's germline CDR1 is SGHTA and CDR2 FQGNSA.

This clone appeared a single time. CDR3 sequence (DNA): TGTGCCAGCAGCCGGGACATGTCCTACGAGCAGTACTTC. Protein: CASSRDMSYEQYF. J is TRBJ2-7 and V is TRBV4-2; TRBD1 might be the D (6 bases). The V end was cut by 4 bases, the J end by 1 base, with 8 bases between. Germline V gene lookup returns CDR1 LGHNA and CDR2 YNFKEQ. This CDR3 spans 13 amino acids.

This chain joins TRBV7-2 and TRBJ1-1; D is possibly TRBD1 (5 bases). CDR1 is SGHTA and CDR2 is FQGNSA in the germline V gene. Deletions cut 1 base from V and 3 bases from J, with 9 bases between. The CDR3 sequence is 14 residues long. The CDR3 DNA follows: TGTGCCAGCAGCTTAGATTGGGGGGACACTGAAGCTTTCTTT. Protein sequence: CASSLDWGDTEAFF.

The chain combines TRBV28 with TRBJ1-4, with TRBD1 as a possible D gene (5 bases). The CDR3 spans 16 residues. The germline V gene encodes CDR1 MDHEN and CDR2 SYDVKM. Trimming cost V 5 bases and J 1 base, with 14 bases left between them. Here the CDR3 DNA reads TGTGCCAGCAGTCCATGGGGGGTGGGAACTAATGAAAAACTGTTTTTT. It yields the protein CASSPWGVGTNEKLFF.

This clone has a handful of counts. The V call is TRBV5-6, the J call TRBJ2-2, with TRBD1 identical over 9 bases. Per germline, CDR1 SGHDT and CDR2 YYEEEE. This CDR3 comprises 19 residues. V gave up 3 bases and J gave up 1 base; unmatched junction bases: 13. In DNA, the CDR3 is TGTGCCAGCAGCTCCACAGGGGGCACCTTCTCGAGGAACACCGGGGAGCTGTTTTTT. The encoded protein is CASSSTGGTFSRNTGELFF.

This clone has more than one count but fewer than ten. The rearrangement links TRBV7-2 to TRBJ1-4, with D uncertain. The CDR3 totals 15 residues. The germline V and J ends were trimmed by 6 bases and 3 bases, with 14 bases remaining between them. Per germline, CDR1 SGHTA and CDR2 FQGNSA. The CDR3 here is CASSTRPAANEKLFF. The CDR3 DNA follows: TGTGCCAGCAGTACCAGACCAGCGGCTAATGAAAAACTGTTTTTT.

The rearrangement uses TRBV30 and TRBJ2-3, with D possibly being TRBD2 (5 bases). In germline, CDR1 is GTSNPN, CDR2 SVGIG (reference sequence). V lost 3 bases and J 7 bases, leaving 11 bases between the germline ends. The CDR3 is made up of 12 amino acids. In DNA form, the CDR3 reads TGTGCCTGGAGCCTCGGGGTCCATACGCAGTATTTT. Its translation is CAWSLGVHTQYF.

The CDR3 bases are TGTGCCAGCAGCCTCAACCCCGCCGGGGAGCTGTTTTTT. This encodes CASSLNPAGELFF. The chain carries TRBV27 and TRBJ2-2; D gene ambiguous. Germline lookup yields CDR1 MNHEY and CDR2 SMNVEV (reference sequence). The CDR3 is 13 residues long. V was clipped by 6 bases and J by 6 bases, with 11 bases between them.

This clone was seen a few times. V is TRBV7-9 and J is TRBJ1-4; D gene unclear. Germline-derived CDR1 and CDR2 are SEHNR and FQNEAQ (reference sequence). The CDR3 sequence is 14 residues long. V lost 2 bases, J lost 8 bases, and 12 bases lay in between. The CDR3 sequence: CASSLHSWPEKLFF. The DNA of the CDR3 is TGTGCCAGCAGCTTACATTCCTGGCCAGAAAAACTGTTTTTT.

The genes are TRBV30 and TRBJ2-3; D ambiguous. Trimming removed 0 bases from V and 0 bases from J, with 13 bases in between. Germline values: CDR1 GTSNPN, CDR2 SVGIG (reference sequence). The CDR3 runs to 16 residues. CDR3 DNA sequence: TGTGCCTGGAGTGTTAAGCGTAAGACTAGCACAGATACGCAGTATTTT. Its translation: CAWSVKRKTSTDTQYF.

This sequence joins TRBV7-3 and TRBJ1-1; unclear D gene. The length of the CDR3 is 13 residues. The germline CDR1 and CDR2 sequences are SGHTA and FQGTGA. Deletions cut 5 bases from V and 1 base from J, with 8 bases between. CDR3 coding DNA: TGTGCCAGCAGCCCTCGGGGGAACACTGAAGCTTTCTTT. Translating gives CASSPRGNTEAFF.

On this clone: A read error may be the cause here, since a much bigger clone is one base away. The rearrangement uses TRBV6-5 and TRBJ2-5; 13 bases map to TRBD2. The CDR3 loop spans 15 amino acids. Germline lookup yields CDR1 MNHEY and CDR2 SVGAGI. CDR3 region: CASSYSGTSGETQHF. As DNA, the CDR3 is TGTGCCAGCAGTTACTCAGGGACTAGCGGGGAGACCCAGCACTTC.

The chain is built from TRBV7-9 and TRBJ2-2, with 9 bases matching TRBD1. V trimming: 5 bases; J trimming: 4 bases; junction bases outside the gene matches: 2. The CDR3 totals 14 residues. Germline V lookup: CDR1 SEHNR, CDR2 FQNEAQ (reference sequence). CDR3 in amino acids: CASSQQGATGELFF. The CDR3 nucleotides read TGTGCCAGCAGCCAACAGGGGGCCACCGGGGAGCTGTTTTTT.

The V and J genes are TRBV2 and TRBJ2-5, with TRBD1 matching over 7 bases. This CDR3 contains 14 residues. The junction had 4 bases not matched to a gene; V was cut back by 4 bases and J by 2 bases. Germline V gene lookup returns CDR1 SNHLY and CDR2 FYNNEI. The CDR3 is CASSGRTGQETQYF. CDR3 DNA: TGTGCCAGCAGTGGCCGGACAGGTCAAGAGACCCAGTACTTC.

The V and J genes are TRBV5-1 and TRBJ1-4; 8 bases are a match to TRBD1. The J segment lost 1 base and the V segment lost 2 bases, leaving 4 bases of the junction unmatched. This CDR3 has 16 residues. Germline values: CDR1 SGHRS, CDR2 YFSETQ. CDR3 nucleotides: TGCGCCAGCAGCTTAGGACAGGGAGTAACTAATGAAAAACTGTTTTTT. It encodes CASSLGQGVTNEKLFF.

The chain combines TRBV5-5 with TRBJ2-7, with 9 bases that match TRBD1. The CDR3 sequence is 14 residues long. V lost 5 bases, J lost 3 bases, and 6 bases stayed unmatched. CDR1 is SGHKS, CDR2 YYEKEE, per germline (reference sequence). Written as DNA, the CDR3 is TGTGCCAGCAGTTATCGGACAGGGGACTACGAGCAGTACTTC. Residues: CASSYRTGDYEQYF.

CDR3 protein: CASRGWTGRNEQFF. Written as DNA, the CDR3 is TGTGCCAGCAGGGGATGGACAGGGAGGAATGAGCAGTTCTTC. This sequence joins TRBV7-9 and TRBJ2-1; 8 nucleotides agree with TRBD1. The CDR3 is 14 amino acids. Germline V gives CDR1 SEHNR, CDR2 FQNEAQ (reference sequence). V gave up 6 bases and J gave up 7 bases; unmatched junction bases: 8.